The next 20 T cell receptor beta chains were all read from a single sample in a study of T cells in localized non-small cell lung cancer. Method: immunoSEQ multiplex PCR; TCRdb's copy keeps in-frame clones and lacks some. This sample yields about 28,000 clones, of which 75% to 95% are seen a single time; around 30% belongs to the top ten. Source: peripheral blood, taken before any cancer treatment. The receptor source for this set is a female donor of 60 years or more with stage I lung adenocarcinoma.

In this sample, this clone turned up once. The chain couples TRBV6-6 to TRBJ1-5, with D maybe TRBD1 (5 bases). V gave up 7 bases and J gave up 5 bases, with 21 bases separating them. The CDR3 has 16 amino acids. The germline CDR1 and CDR2 sequences are MNHNY and SVGAGI (reference sequence). CDR3 DNA sequence: TGTGCCAGCACTACTCGATTCTTGACAGCGGATCAGCCCCAGCATTTT. It codes for CASTTRFLTADQPQHF.

The CDR3 bases are TGTGCTAGTGTTCAAAATCCGGGACAGCCCCAGCATTTT. It is translated as CASVQNPGQPQHF. The chain carries TRBV12-5 and TRBJ1-5; D is ambiguous. This CDR3 region has 13 residues. V lost 7 bases and J 7 bases, leaving 14 bases between the germline ends. CDR1 and CDR2 (germline): LGHNT, FRNRAP.

The V gene is TRBV5-1, the J gene TRBJ2-5; D remains unclear. V was clipped by 4 bases and J by 3 bases, with 7 bases between them. Per germline, CDR1 SGHRS and CDR2 YFSETQ. The CDR3 runs to 12 residues. CDR3 DNA: TGCGCCAGCAGCCCGGGCGAAGAGACCCAGTACTTC. It translates to CASSPGEETQYF.

The V and J genes are TRBV28 and TRBJ2-7; 11 bases map to TRBD2. Germline trimming cut 4 bases from V and 3 bases from J; bases unmatched to any gene: 8. Germline V gene lookup returns CDR1 MDHEN and CDR2 SYDVKM. The CDR3 sequence is 16 residues long. CDR3 sequence: CASSSLAGGIRYEQYF. CDR3 coding DNA: TGTGCCAGCAGTTCCTTAGCGGGAGGGATTCGCTACGAGCAGTACTTC.

This chain links TRBV6-1 with TRBJ1-5; TRBD1 matches at 11 bases. V shed 2 bases, J shed 6 bases, and the junction held 6 bases outside the gene matches. This CDR3 spans 16 amino acids. Germline V lookup: CDR1 MNHNS, CDR2 SASEGT. CDR3 region: CASSEWGTGGSQPQHF. Written as DNA, the CDR3 is TGTGCCAGCAGTGAATGGGGGACAGGGGGGAGTCAGCCCCAGCATTTT.

V is TRBV7-2 and J is TRBJ2-3; TRBD2 is a possible D gene (7 bases). The CDR3 sequence is 17 residues long. Germline CDR1 is SGHTA and CDR2 is FQGNSA. Deletions cut 1 base from V and 5 bases from J, with 19 bases between. CDR3 nucleotides: TGTGCCAGCAGCTTAGTTTTTGTGGGGGGGGCCGGAGATACGCAGTATTTT. Protein sequence: CASSLVFVGGAGDTQYF.

The chain links TRBV6-1 to TRBJ2-3; 14 bases align to TRBD2. CDR3 length: 17 amino acids. J gave up 5 bases and V 4 bases, and 8 bases lay outside the gene matches. The germline gives CDR1 MNHNS, CDR2 SASEGT. The CDR3 loop reads CASSAGLAGGLGDTQYF. CDR3 DNA sequence: TGTGCCAGCAGTGCCGGACTAGCGGGAGGACTGGGAGATACGCAGTATTTT.

This clone showed up just once. This rearrangement joins TRBV5-1 to TRBJ2-1; 8 positions match TRBD1. Germline-derived CDR1 and CDR2 are SGHRS and YFSETQ. After removal of 0 bases from V and 3 bases from J, the junction contained 2 bases not matched to a gene. The CDR3 totals 15 residues. The DNA of the CDR3 is TGCGCCAGCAGCTTGGATGGACAGGGCTACAATGAGCAGTTCTTC. Amino acids: CASSLDGQGYNEQFF.

This clone has more than one count but fewer than ten. CDR3 DNA: TGTGCCAGCAGCTTACCGGGTCAGCCCCAGCATTTT. This translates into CASSLPGQPQHF. V is TRBV5-4 and J is TRBJ1-5; D gene uncertain. The CDR3 covers 12 residues. Germline V gives CDR1 SGHNT, CDR2 YYREEE (reference sequence). Trimming stripped 2 bases from V and 6 bases from J, with 6 bases between.

The rearrangement links TRBV5-1 to TRBJ2-2, with D possibly matching TRBD2 (6 bases). Germline lookup yields CDR1 SGHRS and CDR2 YFSETQ. Deletions cut 0 bases from V and 5 bases from J, with 11 bases between. This CDR3 is 15 amino acids long. CDR3 sequence: CASSLASVQTGELFF. CDR3 coding DNA: TGCGCCAGCAGCTTGGCTAGCGTCCAAACCGGGGAGCTGTTTTTT.

The chain carries TRBV28 and TRBJ1-2; D gene ambiguous. The CDR3 has 12 residues. Trimming removed 1 base at V and 5 bases at J, with 5 bases between. Germline V gene data show CDR1 as MDHEN and CDR2 as SYDVKM. CDR3 coding DNA: TGTGCCAGCAGTTTATCCAGATATGGCTACACCTTC. The encoded protein is CASSLSRYGYTF.

The J gene is TRBJ1-2, the V gene TRBV6-6; D is undetermined. This CDR3 has 13 residues. V was shortened by 6 bases and J by 7 bases, with 15 bases between the two germline ends. Germline CDR1 is MNHNY and CDR2 is SVGAGI (reference sequence). The CDR3 loop reads CASSPRAETGYTF. The DNA for the CDR3 is TGTGCCAGCAGCCCCCGGGCTGAGACTGGCTACACCTTC.

The chain links TRBV5-5 to TRBJ2-3; 12 bases align to TRBD1. The CDR3 is 18 residues long. Trimming took 2 bases from V and 4 from J; bases not matched to a gene: 11. CDR1 SGHKS and CDR2 YYEKEE come from the germline V gene (reference sequence). The CDR3 region has the DNA TGTGCCAGCAGCTTCGAACACCCGGGACAGGGGGCATCAGATACGCAGTATTTT. Amino acids: CASSFEHPGQGASDTQYF.

This chain uses TRBV30 with TRBJ1-1; no clear D. Per the germline V gene, CDR1 is GTSNPN and CDR2 is SVGIG (reference sequence). The CDR3 runs 15 residues. V was pared by 4 bases and J by 10 bases, with 25 bases between. CDR3 sequence reads: CAWIPPDTTYWGAFF. CDR3 nucleotide sequence: TGTGCCTGGATACCACCCGATACGACTTATTGGGGAGCTTTCTTT.

Written as DNA, the CDR3 is TGTGCCTGGAGTTTGCGTGGGTCGACTGAAGCTTTCTTT. This codes for CAWSLRGSTEAFF. The chain uses TRBV30 and TRBJ1-1, with no clear D. Germline assignment: CDR1 GTSNPN and CDR2 SVGIG (reference sequence). V was trimmed by 2 bases and J by 5 bases, leaving 12 bases between them. The CDR3 has 13 amino acids.

The J gene is TRBJ1-5, the V gene TRBV19, with TRBD1 matching over 8 bases. Germline CDR1 is LNHDA and CDR2 is SQIVND (reference sequence). Trimming removed 9 bases from V and 7 bases from J; junction bases left unmatched: 8. There are 13 residues in the CDR3. The DNA of the CDR3 is TGTGCCAGCGAGGACAGGGCCGGCCAGCCCCAGCATTTT. This sequence encodes CASEDRAGQPQHF.

This chain connects TRBV18 to TRBJ2-3; TRBD1 aligns across 9 bases. Germline V gives CDR1 KGHSH, CDR2 LQKENI. With V trimmed by 1 base and J by 3 bases, 5 bases remained unmatched. The CDR3 covers 16 residues. CDR3 sequence: CASSPLGQGGTDTQYF. DNA of the CDR3: TGTGCCAGCTCACCACTGGGACAGGGTGGGACAGATACGCAGTATTTT.

The rearrangement uses TRBV7-2 and TRBJ1-5, with D unresolved. This CDR3 is built from 14 residues. Trimming took off 0 bases at V and 7 bases at J, with 10 bases between the two ends. From germline, CDR1 is SGHTA and CDR2 FQGNSA. This CDR3 reads CASSLAGGRQPQHF. The CDR3 DNA reads as TGTGCCAGCAGCTTAGCGGGAGGGAGGCAGCCCCAGCATTTT.

This chain connects TRBV29-1 to TRBJ2-1; the D gene is possibly TRBD2 (5 bases). Trimming removed 3 bases from V and 6 bases from J, with 9 bases in between. Germline loops: CDR1 SQVTM, CDR2 ANQGSEA. The CDR3 extends over 12 amino acids. The CDR3 nucleotides read TGCAGCGTTGATGTAGAGGGCAATGAGCAGTTCTTC. Protein: CSVDVEGNEQFF.

This rearrangement joins TRBV28 to TRBJ1-1; no reliable D call. Trimming pared 6 bases from V and 0 bases from J, leaving 11 bases between. CDR3 length: 14 residues. CDR1 is MDHEN, CDR2 SYDVKM, per germline. CDR3 in amino acids: CASSPHGMNTEAFF. CDR3 nucleotides: TGTGCCAGCAGCCCCCACGGGATGAACACTGAAGCTTTCTTT.